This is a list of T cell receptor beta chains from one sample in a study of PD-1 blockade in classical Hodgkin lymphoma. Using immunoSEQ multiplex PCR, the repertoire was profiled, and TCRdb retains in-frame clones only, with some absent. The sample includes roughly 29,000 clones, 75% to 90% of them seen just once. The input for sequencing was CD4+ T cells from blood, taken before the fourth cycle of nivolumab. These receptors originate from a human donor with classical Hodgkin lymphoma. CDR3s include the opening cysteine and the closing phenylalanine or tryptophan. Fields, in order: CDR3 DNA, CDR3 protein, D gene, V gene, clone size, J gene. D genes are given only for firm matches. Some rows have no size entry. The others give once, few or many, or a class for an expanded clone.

TGTGCCAGCAGCCGGCCCGGACGCAATGAGCAGTTCTTC | CASSRPGRNEQFF | - | TRBV11-3 | - | TRBJ2-1
TGTGCCAGCTCACCACCGACAGGGGGCTATGGCTACACCTTC | CASSPPTGGYGYTF | TRBD1 | TRBV18 | - | TRBJ1-2
TGTGCCAGCAGTCCCTGGGACAGCTCTGGAAACACCATATATTTT | CASSPWDSSGNTIYF | TRBD1 | TRBV6-1 | few | TRBJ1-3
TGCGCCAGCAGCTTGAGGGGTCGGGAGGCAAGAGAGACCCAGTACTTC | CASSLRGREARETQYF | TRBD2 | TRBV5-1 | - | TRBJ2-5
TGTGCCAGCAGTTCCCGGCGGGGGACAGTGCAGTTCTTC | CASSSRRGTVQFF | - | TRBV11-2 | - | TRBJ2-1
TGTGCCAGCAGCTTAGGAACAGGGAACACTGGAAACACCATATATTTT | CASSLGTGNTGNTIYF | - | TRBV7-6 | once | TRBJ1-3
TGTGCCAGCAGTCGATTAGCTGGGTTGGATGAGCAGTTCTTC | CASSRLAGLDEQFF | - | TRBV6-5 | - | TRBJ2-1
TGTGCTAGTGGTACGACAGGGTCTGGCTATGGCTACACCTTC | CASGTTGSGYGYTF | TRBD1 | TRBV12-5 | - | TRBJ1-2
TGTGCCTGGACTCCCGCCCTCAGAGACAGGGCTCCGAGAGTGGGCACTGAAGCTTTCTTT | CAWTPALRDRAPRVGTEAFF | TRBD1 | TRBV30 | - | TRBJ1-1
TGTGCCATCAGTGTCGCGCAAGAGCAGTACTTC | CAISVAQEQYF | - | TRBV10-3 | few | TRBJ2-7
TGTGCCAGCAGCCAACCGACAGGGGGTAATGAAAAACTGTTTTTT | CASSQPTGGNEKLFF | TRBD1 | TRBV7-2 | - | TRBJ1-4
TGCGCCAGCAGCTCGGGGATCCGGGAGACCCAGTACTTC | CASSSGIRETQYF | - | TRBV5-1 | few | TRBJ2-5
TGTGCCAGCAGCTTAGCCGGGAACACTGAAGCTTTCTTT | CASSLAGNTEAFF | - | TRBV7-9 | few | TRBJ1-1
TGCAGCGTTGTGGTCAGTCAAGAGACCCAGTACTTC | CSVVVSQETQYF | - | TRBV29-1 | once | TRBJ2-5
TGTGCCAGCAGTTACTCGAGGGCGGTCTATGGCTACACCTTC | CASSYSRAVYGYTF | - | TRBV6-6 | - | TRBJ1-2
TGTGCCACCAGCCGCAGGGTCACAGAGACCCAGTACTTC | CATSRRVTETQYF | - | TRBV15 | few | TRBJ2-5
TGTGCCAGCAGTGTGGGGGTGGGTGGCCAGCATTTT | CASSVGVGGQHF | - | TRBV28 | - | TRBJ1-5
TGTGCCAGTACCGCCCTAGACAGGGGCGGCTATGGCTACACCTTC | CASTALDRGGYGYTF | TRBD1 | TRBV19 | once | TRBJ1-2
TGTGCCAGCAGCCCCCGGGGGGGGGCGAATAAAGCTTTCTTT | CASSPRGGANKAFF | - | TRBV11-2 | - | TRBJ1-1
TGTGCCAGCAACCCACCCCCCTGGGGGCAGTTCTTC | CASNPPPWGQFF | - | TRBV6-1 | - | TRBJ2-1
TGTGCCAGCAGTGTGGGACAGGGACCCTACGAGCAGTACTTC | CASSVGQGPYEQYF | TRBD1 | TRBV6-1 | - | TRBJ2-7
TGTGCCAGTAGTCATCCGGGACACTACACCGGGGAGCTGTTTTTT | CASSHPGHYTGELFF | - | TRBV19 | - | TRBJ2-2
TGTGCCAGCAGTGGGTGGGGTCGGGACAGGGAAGTCGGGGGGTATCAGCCCCAGCATTTT | CASSGWGRDREVGGYQPQHF | TRBD1 | TRBV28 | - | TRBJ1-5
TGCAGCGTTGGTATAGGGGCAACCTCCTACGAGCAGTACTTC | CSVGIGATSYEQYF | - | TRBV29-1 | - | TRBJ2-7
TGTGCCAGCAGCCCCACAGGGGGCTCTGGGGCCAACGTCCTGACTTTC | CASSPTGGSGANVLTF | TRBD1 | TRBV7-2 | - | TRBJ2-6
TGTGCCAGCGGAGGGACAGTTGGCATGAACACTGAAGCTTTCTTT | CASGGTVGMNTEAFF | TRBD1 | TRBV7-2 | once | TRBJ1-1
TGTGCCAGCAGCTTAGTAGGCGGGAGCTACGAGCAGTACTTC | CASSLVGGSYEQYF | TRBD2 | TRBV7-8 | - | TRBJ2-7
TGTGCCAGCAGCCGCATCGGGAATGAGCAGTTCTTC | CASSRIGNEQFF | - | TRBV6-5 | - | TRBJ2-1
TGCAGCGTTCGAGCAGGGGGCCTCTATGGCTACACCTTC | CSVRAGGLYGYTF | TRBD1 | TRBV29-1 | few | TRBJ1-2
TGTGCCAGCAGGGGGTACTACAATGAGCAGTTCTTC | CASRGYYNEQFF | - | TRBV6-4 | few | TRBJ2-1
TGTGCCAGCAGGGCGGACAGGGCTTCCTACAATGAGCAGTTCTTC | CASRADRASYNEQFF | TRBD1 | TRBV2 | - | TRBJ2-1
TGTGCCAGCAGTTCCTGGAGCTCCTATAATTCACCCCTCCACTTT | CASSSWSSYNSPLHF | - | TRBV6-5 | - | TRBJ1-6
TGTGCCAGCAGCTTCGACAGGGCCACTGAAGCTTTCTTT | CASSFDRATEAFF | TRBD1 | TRBV5-6 | - | TRBJ1-1
TGTGCCAGCAGTTCGACAGGGGGATCATCAGCTTTCTTT | CASSSTGGSSAFF | TRBD1 | TRBV5-4 | - | TRBJ1-1
TGCGCCAGCAGCTTGGCCGCTAACGGGATCTCCTACGAGCAGTACTTC | CASSLAANGISYEQYF | - | TRBV5-1 | - | TRBJ2-7
TGTGCCAGCAGCGGCAGAGACTCTGGAAACACCATATATTTT | CASSGRDSGNTIYF | - | TRBV9 | - | TRBJ1-3
TGTGCCAGCAGCCCGAGGACTACCGGGGAGCTGTTTTTT | CASSPRTTGELFF | - | TRBV14 | once | TRBJ2-2
TGTGCCAGCAGCTTATGGGACAGGGTGGCTGGAAACACCATATATTTT | CASSLWDRVAGNTIYF | TRBD1 | TRBV7-8 | - | TRBJ1-3
TGTGCCAGTAGGCCCTTAGCGGGAGGCAACATTCAGTACTTC | CASRPLAGGNIQYF | TRBD2 | TRBV19 | once | TRBJ2-4
TGTGCCAGCAGTTCCCCGGGGGCGGCCGGGGAGCTGTTTTTT | CASSSPGAAGELFF | - | TRBV27 | - | TRBJ2-2
TGCGCCAGCAGCTTGGATGGTAGCGGGAGAGGAAGTACCGGGGAGCTGTTTTTT | CASSLDGSGRGSTGELFF | TRBD2 | TRBV5-1 | few | TRBJ2-2
TGTGCCTGGAGTCCGAGTCCAGATACGCAGTATTTT | CAWSPSPDTQYF | - | TRBV30 | - | TRBJ2-3
TGCGCCAGCAGCTTGAATGAAGGATTCGGCTACACCTTC | CASSLNEGFGYTF | - | TRBV5-1 | - | TRBJ1-2
TGCGCCAGCAGCCCGACAGGGGGCGCGGGTGGCTACACCTTC | CASSPTGGAGGYTF | TRBD1 | TRBV5-1 | - | TRBJ1-2